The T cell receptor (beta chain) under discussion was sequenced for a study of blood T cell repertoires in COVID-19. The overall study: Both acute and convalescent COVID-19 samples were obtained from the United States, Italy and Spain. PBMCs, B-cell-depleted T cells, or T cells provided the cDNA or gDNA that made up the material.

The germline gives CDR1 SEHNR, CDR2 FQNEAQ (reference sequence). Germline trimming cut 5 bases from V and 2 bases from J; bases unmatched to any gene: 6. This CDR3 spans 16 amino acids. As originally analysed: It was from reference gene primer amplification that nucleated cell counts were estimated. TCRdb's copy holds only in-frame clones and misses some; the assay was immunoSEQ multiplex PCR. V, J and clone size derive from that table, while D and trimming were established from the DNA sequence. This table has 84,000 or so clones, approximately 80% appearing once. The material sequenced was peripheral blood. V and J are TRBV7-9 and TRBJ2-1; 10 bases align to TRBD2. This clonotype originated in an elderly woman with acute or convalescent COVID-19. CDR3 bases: TGTGCCAGCAGCCCCCATAGCGGGGGGACCTACAATGAGCAGTTCTTC. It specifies CASSPHSGGTYNEQFF.